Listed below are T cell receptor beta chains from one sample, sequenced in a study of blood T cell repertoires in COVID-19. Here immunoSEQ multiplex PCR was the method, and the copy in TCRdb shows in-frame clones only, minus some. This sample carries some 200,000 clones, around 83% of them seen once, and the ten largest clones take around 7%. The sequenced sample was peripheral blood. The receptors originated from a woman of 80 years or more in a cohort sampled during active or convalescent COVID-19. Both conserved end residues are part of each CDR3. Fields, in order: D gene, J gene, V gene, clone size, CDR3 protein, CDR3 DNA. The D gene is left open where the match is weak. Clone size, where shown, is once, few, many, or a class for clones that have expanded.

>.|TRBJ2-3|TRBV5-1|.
CASSLTYGQDTQYF
TGCGCCAGCAGCCTGACGTATGGACAGGATACGCAGTATTTT
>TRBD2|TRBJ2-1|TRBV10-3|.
CATLRGELGNEQFF
TGTGCCACCCTTCGGGGGGAGCTTGGCAATGAGCAGTTCTTC
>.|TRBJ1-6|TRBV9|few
CASSVDPQGNSPLHF
TGTGCCAGCAGCGTTGACCCCCAGGGTAATTCACCCCTCCACTTT
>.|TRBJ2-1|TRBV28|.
CASSFQGGKSWIGVF
TGTGCCAGCAGTTTCCAGGGGGGAAAAAGTTGGATCGGGGTCTTC
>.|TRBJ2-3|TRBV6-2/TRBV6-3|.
CASSSGGTDTQYF
TGTGCCAGCAGTTCCGGCGGGACAGATACGCAGTATTTT
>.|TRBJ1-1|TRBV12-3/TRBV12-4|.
CASTLVPGTEAFF
TGTGCCAGCACCCTTGTCCCAGGGACTGAAGCTTTCTTT
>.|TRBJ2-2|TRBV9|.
CASSASTGNTGELFF
TGTGCCAGCAGCGCCTCCACAGGGAACACCGGGGAGCTGTTTTTT
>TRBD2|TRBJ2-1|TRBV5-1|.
CASSPGGGSPYNEQFF
TGCGCCAGCAGCCCCGGGGGGGGCTCTCCCTACAATGAGCAGTTCTTC
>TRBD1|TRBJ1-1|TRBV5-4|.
CASSSGRQGVGHTEAFF
TGTGCCAGCAGTTCGGGTAGACAGGGCGTTGGGCACACTGAAGCTTTCTTT
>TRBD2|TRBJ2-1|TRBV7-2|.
CASSLTRTSGGYNEQFF
TGTGCCAGCAGCTTAACCAGGACTAGCGGGGGATACAATGAGCAGTTCTTC
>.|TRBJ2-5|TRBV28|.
CASSSGQPQETQYF
TGTGCCAGCAGTTCAGGACAGCCCCAAGAGACCCAGTACTTC
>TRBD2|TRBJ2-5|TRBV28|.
CASRHRGLGTSGRAETQYF
TGTGCCAGCAGGCACCGCGGACTTGGGACTAGCGGGAGGGCGGAGACCCAGTACTTC
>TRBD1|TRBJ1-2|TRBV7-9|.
CASSLAGGTGASDGYTF
TGTGCCAGCAGCTTAGCGGGGGGGACAGGGGCGTCCGATGGCTACACCTTC
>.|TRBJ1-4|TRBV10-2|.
CASSEIGQGSILTGKLFF
TGCGCCAGCAGTGAGATTGGGCAGGGGAGTATTCTAACTGGAAAACTGTTTTTT
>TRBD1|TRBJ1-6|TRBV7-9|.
CASSYDVGQGAYNSPLHF
TGTGCCAGCAGCTACGACGTGGGACAGGGTGCGTATAATTCACCCCTCCACTTT
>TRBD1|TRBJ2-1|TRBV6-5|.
CASSWAGTGNEQFF
TGTGCCAGCAGTTGGGCCGGGACAGGGAACGAGCAGTTCTTC
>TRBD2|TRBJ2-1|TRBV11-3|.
CASSPGGTSVYNEQFF
TGTGCCAGCAGCCCAGGTGGGACTAGCGTATACAATGAGCAGTTCTTC
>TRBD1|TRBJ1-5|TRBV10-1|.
CASSYDRVQPQHF
TGCGCCAGCAGCTATGACAGGGTTCAGCCCCAGCATTTT
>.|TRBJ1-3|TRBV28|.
CASTSGNTIYF
TGTGCCAGCACTTCTGGAAACACCATATATTTT
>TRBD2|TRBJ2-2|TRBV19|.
CASSIVLAGAGELFF
TGTGCCAGTAGTATAGTGCTAGCGGGAGCCGGGGAGCTGTTTTTT
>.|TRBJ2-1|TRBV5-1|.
CASSLDSVQYNEQFF
TGCGCCAGCAGCTTGGATAGCGTACAATACAATGAGCAGTTCTTC
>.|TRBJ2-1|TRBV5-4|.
CASRKGPPSSYNEQFF
TGTGCCAGCAGAAAGGGGCCCCCGAGCTCCTACAATGAGCAGTTCTTC
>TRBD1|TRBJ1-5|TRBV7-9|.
CASSWGTGGSNQPQHF
TGTGCCAGCAGCTGGGGGACAGGGGGAAGCAATCAGCCCCAGCATTTT
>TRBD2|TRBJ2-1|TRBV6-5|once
CASSIAGVGEQFF
TGTGCCAGCAGCATAGCGGGAGTAGGTGAGCAGTTCTTC
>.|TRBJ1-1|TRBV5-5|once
CASSLSGGGNTEAFF
TGTGCCAGCAGCTTGTCCGGTGGCGGGAACACTGAAGCTTTCTTT
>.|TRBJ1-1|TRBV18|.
CASSPRGDLVMNTEAFF
TGTGCCAGCTCACCCCGGGGGGACCTGGTCATGAACACTGAAGCTTTCTTT
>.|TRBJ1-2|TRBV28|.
CASSLAGGPNYGYTF
TGTGCCAGCAGTTTAGCTGGGGGCCCTAACTATGGCTACACCTTC
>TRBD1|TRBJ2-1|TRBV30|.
CAWSADRANEQFF
TGTGCCTGGTCCGCTGACAGGGCCAATGAGCAGTTCTTC
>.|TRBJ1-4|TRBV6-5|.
CASRTRDSREKLFF
TGTGCCAGCAGGACCCGGGATTCGAGGGAAAAACTGTTTTTT
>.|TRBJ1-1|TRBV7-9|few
CASSSNLNTEAFF
TGTGCCAGCAGCTCCAACCTAAACACTGAAGCTTTCTTT
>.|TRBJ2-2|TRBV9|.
CASSVGVANTGELFF
TGTGCCAGCAGCGTCGGGGTTGCGAACACCGGGGAGCTGTTTTTT
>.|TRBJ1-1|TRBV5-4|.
CASSLWSATEAFF
TGTGCCAGCAGCTTGTGGAGCGCGACGGAAGCTTTCTTT
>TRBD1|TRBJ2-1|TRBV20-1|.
CSASWNRGRINEQFF
TGCAGTGCTAGTTGGAACAGGGGTCGGATCAATGAGCAGTTCTTC
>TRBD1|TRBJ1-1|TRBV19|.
CASSMDRLNTEAFF
TGTGCCAGTAGTATGGACAGGCTGAACACTGAAGCTTTCTTT
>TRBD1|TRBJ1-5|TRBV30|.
CAWRQGRGWLGNQPQHF
TGTGCCTGGAGACAGGGGAGAGGTTGGTTGGGCAATCAGCCCCAGCATTTT
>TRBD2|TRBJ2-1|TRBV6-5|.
CASSRGDGPYNEQFF
TGTGCCAGCAGTCGGGGGGACGGGCCCTACAATGAGCAGTTCTTC
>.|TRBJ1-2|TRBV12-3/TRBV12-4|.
CASSFESNDGYTF
TGTGCCAGCAGTTTCGAATCTAACGATGGCTACACCTTC
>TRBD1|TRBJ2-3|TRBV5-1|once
CASSPGQGDADTQYF
TGCGCCAGCAGCCCGGGACAGGGGGACGCAGATACGCAGTATTTT